This TCR beta chain was found in a study of blood T cells in healthy people across ages (dated by TCRdb to about 2015). About the full investigation: In model experiments, roughly one uniquely barcoded TCR beta cDNA molecule per two T cells was captured by template switching. The donors were divided into four age groups: young (average approximately 17 years), middle-aged (almost 40), aged (around 59) and long-lived (around 80). The study measured age-related changes in TCR beta repertoire diversity using deep sequencing normalized with unique cDNA molecular identifiers. Two additional independent replicas of 1 million unique cDNA reads from the same blood draw were analyzed for two donors (one aged 18 to 29 and one aged 80 or older).

The method was 5' RACE. The listed sequencing device is Illumina HiSeq 2500. A second PCR of roughly 7 to 11 cycles was performed with a sample-barcoded 5' primer and a J-beta primer mix. A template-switch 5' adaptor carrying 12 random nucleotides introduced a unique molecular identifier onto each TCR beta cDNA molecule. Each sample yielded at least 2.5 million CDR3-containing paired-end reads. All of the RNA was converted into first-strand cDNA using the Mint cDNA synthesis kit, with a TRBC-specific oligonucleotide serving as the primer. After uracil-DNA glycosylase treatment, a first 18-cycle PCR used universal primers M1SS and BC2_uni_R on all cDNA. As for the authors' bioinformatics: Each sample was normalized by randomly selecting 1 million high-quality reads, each carrying a distinct molecular identifier. Reads with shared molecular identifiers were discarded instead of being binned into consensus sequences. CDR3 identification, clonotype clustering and error correction used MiTCR with a Q25 quality threshold and the strictest error-elimination algorithm. A nonparametric unseen species model with Euler transformation was used to estimate lower-bound total TCR beta diversity. Clones were called with MiXCR by TCRdb after fastp trimmed the public reads at Q25, and only in-frame beta chains were retained. Rows merge per CDR3 protein into single entries with the most common DNA and genes. The V and J calls come from TCRdb's annotation, not from the publication. For this sample there are hundreds of thousands of distinct CDR3 sequences; less than 25% appear just once. The ten largest clones take up approximately 10% of the sample.

Trimming costs V 0 bases and J 2 bases, and their ends lie 8 bases apart. From its cysteine to its phenylalanine, the CDR3 spans 14 amino acids. The CDR3 DNA has 42 bases and is translated from base 1. CDR1 and CDR2 (LGHDT, YNNKEL) derive from the germline V gene (reference sequence). Donors were 39 systemically healthy Caucasian individuals from Russia aged roughly 6 to 90 years. Roughly 9 milliliters of peripheral blood were drawn from each donor into EDTA-treated Vacutainer tubes. Ficoll-Paque density-gradient centrifugation was used to isolate PBMCs, with at least 7 million obtained per sample. Trizol reagent was used to extract total RNA from PBMCs, with at least 5.5 micrograms per sample. Naive CD45RAhigh/CD27high T cell percentages were measured by flow cytometry on a PBMC aliquot from every donor. A remark on this clonotype: The antigen this receptor binds is unknown. One base away there is no much larger clone; base qualities are not given.

Overall results and qualifications from the work: The percentage of naive T cells measured by flow cytometry correlated strongly with observed TCR beta diversity. Observed TCR beta diversity per million T cells fell roughly linearly with age, and a significant reduction was already apparent by age roughly 40. Total diversity estimates from one million sequenced T cells were considered lower bounds and underestimates. Bulk unsorted PBMC profiling prevented conclusive comparison of naive and antigen-experienced compartments. Compared with the aged group, the long-lived group had more naive CD4+ T cells, fewer expanded clones and increased TCR diversity, suggesting age selection. Because the CMV infection status of the donors was unknown, age-related changes in expanded clonotypes may potentially have been confounded.

The data also belong to a second study, concerning T cells of mothers and their children. As described in the second report: Nine systemically healthy Caucasian individuals served as donors, namely three mothers together with their six children. cDNA synthesis used all of the extracted RNA, with roughly 1.5 ug of RNA in each 15 ul reaction. In the second PCR, the M1S primer introduced both the sample barcodes and 2-4 random nucleotides. Over 9.5 million TCR beta CDR3 reads were obtained for each mother, and about 3 million reads were obtained for each child. Thymic selection similarly shapes TCR recombination output in related and unrelated pairs, with minor effect from inherited differences. Normalized repertoire overlap in related mother-child pairs was always slightly higher than in unrelated mother-child pairs, but the difference was never significant. With a sensitivity of approximately 100 clones per million clonotypes, no persistent microchimeric T cell clones were detected. The study used deep NGS to compare TCR beta repertoires of mothers and children, seeking features distinguishing related mother-child pairs from unrelated individuals. On average, the children were roughly 12 +/- 4 years old, while the mothers were about 37 +/- 4 years old. After adapter ligation with NEBNext reagents, the libraries were sequenced on Illumina HiSeq 2000 with 100+100 nt paired-end reads. To prevent cross-contamination, the mother and child libraries were prepared one month apart and sequenced in separate runs. For each donor, between about 500,000 and 2,000,000 distinct TCR beta clonotypes were identified. Naive TCR beta clonotypes were estimated from low-frequency clonotypes matched to each donor's FACS-determined naive share, without sorting.

Input material: blood. The chain employs TRBV3-1 and TRBJ2-7; confidence is insufficient to name the D gene. The receptor's source is a boy between 5 and 17 years old in good health. This receptor carries the CDR3 CASSQEVGPYEQYF. At the DNA level, the sequence is TGTGCCAGCAGCCAAGAAGTCGGGCCCTACGAGCAGTACTTC.